This entry describes one T cell receptor beta chain. Antigen specificity is unknown. This sample is drawn from a study of T cells in Graves' hyperthyroidism and ophthalmopathy. Study at large: Peripheral blood was acquired at first diagnosis, ahead of any therapy whatsoever.

The study, taken as a whole, reports: Patients with ophthalmopathy were separated from those with stable hyperthyroidism by a 13 V-J model.

RNA transcripts were the template for amplifying TCR beta CDR3 regions. An initial round of RT-PCR targeting the TCR CDR3 relied on the HTBI primer set. A single record per CDR3 protein comes from TCRdb applying MiXCR to the multiplex PCR reads. The table records around 500,000 distinct CDR3 sequences, about 20% of them present only once. The CDR3 has 15 residues. V lost 1 base and J lost 2, with 9 bases in between. Germline V gene data show CDR1 as LGHDT and CDR2 as YNNKEL (reference sequence). This rearrangement joins TRBV3-1 to TRBJ1-5; tentatively, D is TRBD1 (5 bases). Sequencing was carried out using blood. The sequence was obtained from a woman aged 70-85 years with Graves' ophthalmopathy. DNA for the CDR3: TGTGCCAGCAGCCAAGGGAGGGGTGGCAATCAGCCCCAGCATTTT. This codes for CASSQGRGGNQPQHF.